A single sample is the source of the 18 T cell receptor beta chains below, sequenced in a study of CD8+ T cells in alopecia areata. Sorting used CD4, CD8alpha, NKG2D, NKG2ACE and other markers on pooled cutaneous lymph node cells. RNA extraction and reverse transcription yielded cDNA as sequencing template. Profiled with immunoSEQ multiplex PCR; TCRdb holds only in-frame clones, not every one. This sample carries 270,000 or so clones, none of them present only once. Sequences were obtained from CD4+ T cells sorted from a lymph node. The receptors come from a C3H/HeJ mouse with alopecia areata. The strain's MHC: H2-k.

This clone was picked up a small number of times. Gene and germline names: mouse. The read ends 4 residues early relative to the CDR3; the germline J gene fills the gap. The same CDR3 arises from other DNA sequences in this sample as well. The chain combines TRBV1 with TRBJ2-3; tentative D call: TRBD1 (6 bases). V was trimmed by 0 bases and J by 0 bases, leaving 10 bases between them. Per germline, CDR1 NSQYPW and CDR2 LRSPGD (reference sequence). The CDR3 has 16 amino acids. The covered CDR3 bases are TGCACCTGCAGTGCAGATCCAGGGGCTAGTGCAGAA. This encodes CTCSADPGASAE. The full-length CDR3 reads as CTCSADPGASAETLYF.

As concerns this clone: The genes are named according to mouse. Read data end 4 residues before the CDR3 end; the end is taken from the germline J gene. This chain uses TRBV4 with TRBJ2-2; possibly TRBD2 for D (5 bases). Between the trimmed V and J ends, which lost 4 bases and 5 bases, there was a span of 5 bases. The CDR3 runs to 12 residues. Germline-derived CDR1 and CDR2 are LGHDT and YNNKQL (reference sequence). The CDR3 here is CASSSGTGQLYF. The covered CDR3 bases are TGTGCCAGCAGCTCTGGGACCGGG.

In regard to this clone: The genes and germline here are from mouse. From the germline J gene comes the end of the CDR3, since the read stops 4 residues before it. The chain couples TRBV13-2 to TRBJ1-1, with 11 bases identical to TRBD1. The CDR3 is made up of 13 amino acids. Germline V gene data show CDR1 as NNHNN and CDR2 as SYGAGS (reference sequence). The CDR3 DNA, read in part, is TGTGCCAGCGGCCGGACAGGGGGCGCA. This codes for CASGRTGGA. The whole CDR3 reads CASGRTGGAEVFF.

A few counts support this clone. Mouse germline and gene names are used. The sequence runs out 4 residues before the end of the CDR3; the remainder is reconstructed from the germline J gene. Other DNA sequences in the same sample also yield this CDR3. The chain is built from TRBV5 and TRBJ2-7; the match to TRBD2 covers 7 bases. Germline V gene lookup returns CDR1 LGHNA and CDR2 YNLKQL (reference sequence). CDR3 length equals 15 residues. J gave up 0 bases and V 1 base, and 3 bases lay outside the gene matches. CDR3 DNA, as far as it was read: TGTGCCAGCAGCCAAGCCCTGGGGGTCTCCTAT. Residues: CASSQALGVSY. The CDR3, in full, reads CASSQALGVSYEQYF.

Details on this clone: Mouse gene names and germline throughout. The CDR3 goes on 4 residues after the read ends, and that part is filled in from the germline J gene. The chain carries TRBV1 and TRBJ2-7; 8 nucleotides match TRBD2. This CDR3 comprises 12 residues. Germline CDR1 NSQYPW, CDR2 LRSPGD (reference sequence). J gave up 3 bases and V 6 bases, and 1 base lay outside the gene matches. The CDR3 DNA, read in part, is TGCACCTGCAGGCTGGGGGGCTAT. This sequence encodes CTCRLGGY. The entire CDR3 sequence reads CTCRLGGYEQYF.

This clone was recorded a few times. These gene names are mouse names. The CDR3 extends 4 residues past the end of the read, so its final part is completed from the germline J gene. This chain links TRBV19 with TRBJ1-1; the match to TRBD1 covers 8 bases. Germline V lookup: CDR1 FNHDT, CDR2 SITEND (reference sequence). The CDR3 runs 13 residues. V trimming: 5 bases; J trimming: 4 bases; junction bases outside the gene matches: 4. CDR3 sequence: CASRPGGSTEVFF. Incomplete CDR3 DNA: TGTGCCAGCAGACCAGGGGGCAGCACA.

With regard to this clone: Genes and germline come from the mouse. The read comes to an end 4 residues before the CDR3 does, leaving the germline J gene to fill in the end. Within the sample, other DNA sequences also encode this same CDR3. The V and J genes are TRBV5 and TRBJ2-7; D gene uncertain. Germline V CDR1 and CDR2: LGHNA, YNLKQL (reference sequence). Deletions cut 4 bases from V and 0 bases from J, with 7 bases between. This CDR3 is built from 13 residues. The CDR3 loop is CASSPQSSYEQYF. The part of the CDR3 DNA that was read is TGTGCCAGCAGCCCACAGAGCTCCTAT.

In regard to this clone: Gene names refer to mouse genes. The read stops 4 residues short of the end of the CDR3; the missing end is completed from the germline J gene. The genes are TRBV31 and TRBJ2-3, with 8 bases lining up with TRBD2. The trim removed 3 bases at V and 1 base at J, leaving 0 bases unmatched. This CDR3 region has 13 residues. Per germline, CDR1 GKSSPN and CDR2 SITVG. The CDR3 protein is CAWRTGGAETLYF. The part of the CDR3 DNA that was read is TGTGCCTGGAGGACTGGGGGTGCAGAA.

The table lists this clone with a few counts. Here the gene names and germline are mouse. The missing CDR3 end, 4 residues past where the read stops, is filled in from the germline J gene. The chain employs TRBV19 and TRBJ2-5; maybe TRBD2 (6 bases). The CDR3 totals 14 residues. V shed 4 bases and J shed 1 base, with 10 bases lying between them. Looked up from germline, CDR1 is FNHDT and CDR2 is SITEND (reference sequence). This chain's CDR3 is CASSLGMDQDTQYF. CDR3 DNA, as far as it was read: TGTGCCAGCAGTCTGGGGATGGACCAAGAC.

This clone was counted only a few times. Any gene name here is a mouse gene name. The CDR3 end falls 3 residues outside the read, so it is completed with the germline J gene. This chain uses TRBV13-1 with TRBJ1-6, with 9 bases lining up with TRBD1. TRBJ1-6 qualifies as an ORF whose function is uncertain. Per germline, CDR1 NSHNY and CDR2 SYGAGN. Trimming took 2 bases from V and 2 from J; bases not matched to a gene: 2. The CDR3 is 16 amino acids. CDR3 DNA, as far as it was read: TGTGCCAGCAGTGAAGGGACAGGGCCCTATAATTCGCCC. Its translation: CASSEGTGPYNSP. From start to end, the CDR3 is CASSEGTGPYNSPLYF.

With regard to this clone: The gene symbols are mouse symbols. The read falls 4 residues short of the CDR3 end, and the missing part is taken from the germline J gene. The rearrangement links TRBV13-1 to TRBJ1-2; TRBD1 is a possible D gene (6 bases). Trimming took off 0 bases at V and 0 bases at J, with 9 bases between the two ends. Germline-derived CDR1 and CDR2 are NSHNY and SYGAGN. The CDR3 covers 15 residues. The CDR3 bases that were read are TGTGCCAGCAGTGATGCAACAGGGACAAACTCC. It codes for CASSDATGTNS. The complete CDR3 protein is CASSDATGTNSDYTF.

This clone has a handful of counts. An end of the junction does not agree with germline; a read error may underlie this. Here the gene names and germline are mouse. The read terminates 4 residues ahead of where the CDR3 ends, so the germline J gene completes it. The chain carries TRBV1 and TRBJ2-7, with D unresolved. The germline V gene has CDR1 NSQYPW and CDR2 LRSPGD (reference sequence). The CDR3 extends over 15 amino acids. Incomplete CDR3 DNA: TGCACCTGCAGAGCAGACGCAGGTCTCTCCTAT. Translated, it gives CTCRADAGLSY. The full CDR3 is CTCRADAGLSYEQYF. Drawing the rest from reference TRBV1 and TRBJ2-7, the complete variable domain is VTLLEQNPRWRLVPRGQAVNLRCILKNSQYPWMSWYQQDLQKQLQWLFTLRSPGDKEVKSLPGADYLATRVTDTELRLQVANMSQGRTLYCTCRADAGLSYEQYFGPGTRLTVL.

About this clone: Mouse gene names apply. The read ends 4 residues early relative to the CDR3; the germline J gene fills the gap. This chain joins TRBV13-1 and TRBJ2-3; 9 nucleotides line up with TRBD1. This CDR3 has 16 amino acids. Germline V CDR1 and CDR2: NSHNY, SYGAGN. CDR3 DNA, as far as it was read: TGTGCCAGCAGTGATGCAGTCCCGGGACAGGGAGAA. It encodes CASSDAVPGQGE. In full, the CDR3 reads CASSDAVPGQGETLYF.

Notes on this clone: The gene names here belong to mouse. The missing CDR3 end, 4 residues past where the read stops, is filled in from the germline J gene. Other DNA variants within this sample encode the same CDR3. The chain couples TRBV1 to TRBJ1-2, with 7 bases fitting TRBD1. CDR3 length: 12 amino acids. Germline V gene data show CDR1 as NSQYPW and CDR2 as LRSPGD (reference sequence). CDR3 DNA (partial): TGCACCTGCAGTGCCGACAGGGTC. Translation gives CTCSADRV. The CDR3 reads in full as CTCSADRVDYTF.

This clone has just a few counts. Genes and germline are mouse. The sequenced fragment ends 4 residues before the CDR3 boundary, so the rest is inferred from the germline J gene. The J gene is TRBJ1-1, the V gene TRBV1; 8 positions agree with TRBD1. The CDR3 covers 15 residues. Trimming took 0 bases from V and 3 from J; bases not matched to a gene: 3. The germline gives CDR1 NSQYPW, CDR2 LRSPGD (reference sequence). The CDR3 loop is CTCSADAGGDTEVFF. CDR3 bases read: TGCACCTGCAGTGCAGATGCAGGGGGCGACACA.

Only a few counts were recorded for this clone. Gene names follow the mouse nomenclature. The read ends 4 residues early relative to the CDR3; the germline J gene fills the gap. The gene calls are TRBV13-3 and TRBJ2-3; 8 bases are a match to TRBD2. Germline lookup yields CDR1 NNHDY and CDR2 SYVADS. This CDR3 has 17 amino acids. The V and J ends lost 0 bases and 0 bases, in that order; junction bases with no gene match: 6. The chain's CDR3 is CASSDERGGASAETLYF. The DNA read from the CDR3 is TGTGCCAGCAGTGATGAAAGGGGGGGCGCGAGTGCAGAA.

This clone was detected only a few times. The gene symbols are mouse symbols. Read data end 4 residues before the CDR3 end; the end is taken from the germline J gene. The same CDR3 also results from other DNA sequences found in this sample. The chain is built from TRBV13-2 and TRBJ1-2; 8 nucleotides agree with TRBD1. This CDR3 is built from 14 residues. Germline-derived CDR1 and CDR2 are NNHNN and SYGAGS (reference sequence). V lost 5 bases, J lost 0 bases, and 3 bases stayed unmatched. CDR3 protein: CASGDRVANSDYTF. Partial CDR3 DNA: TGTGCCAGCGGGGACAGGGTGGCAAACTCC.

As concerns this clone: Germline and genes here are mouse. The read ends 4 residues before the CDR3 terminus; that terminus is restored from the germline J gene. The chain is built from TRBV5 and TRBJ2-1, with D unclear. Trimming took 0 bases from V and 3 from J, leaving 6 bases between them. Germline CDR1 reads LGHNA; CDR2 reads YNLKQL (reference sequence). This CDR3 spans 14 amino acids. The CDR3 loop is CASSQDNSYAEQFF. The covered CDR3 bases are TGTGCCAGCAGCCAAGATAACAGCTATGCT.